Below, 10 T cell receptor beta chains from the same sample are listed, as sequenced in a study of T cells in localized non-small cell lung cancer. Sequencing used immunoSEQ multiplex PCR; TCRdb keeps in-frame clones, though not all of them. The table has tens of thousands of clones, roughly 90% seen once. The sequencing used peripheral blood mononuclear cells, collected before any cancer treatment. These receptors were obtained from a woman aged 40-69 years with stage III lung adenocarcinoma.

The chain is built from TRBV10-3 and TRBJ2-2; possibly TRBD2 for D (7 bases). Trimming cost V 6 bases and J 4 bases, with 12 bases left between them. This CDR3 has 14 residues. Germline lookup yields CDR1 ENHRY and CDR2 SYGVKD. The CDR3 here is CAIRERDITGELFF. In DNA, the CDR3 is TGTGCCATCAGAGAGCGGGACATCACCGGGGAGCTGTTTTTT.

This chain joins TRBV9 and TRBJ2-5; tentative D call: TRBD2 (5 bases). The germline V and J ends were trimmed by 1 base and 0 bases, with 7 bases remaining between them. The length of the CDR3 is 14 residues. The germline V gene encodes CDR1 SGDLS and CDR2 YYNGEE. CDR3 protein: CASSVSGNQETQYF. The DNA for the CDR3 is TGTGCCAGCAGCGTATCCGGGAACCAAGAGACCCAGTACTTC.

The rearrangement uses TRBV7-2 and TRBJ1-2; TRBD1 aligns across 7 bases. Germline assignment: CDR1 SGHTA and CDR2 FQGNSA. Trimming cost V 5 bases and J 3 bases; bases outside gene matches: 3. The CDR3 runs 13 residues. CDR3 nucleotides: TGTGCCAGCAGCCGACAGGGCGACTATGGCTACACCTTC. Its protein product is CASSRQGDYGYTF.

The V call is TRBV6-6, the J call TRBJ1-5, with D possibly TRBD1 on 6 matching bases. Trimming cost V 2 bases and J 7 bases, with 12 bases left between them. Germline V gene lookup returns CDR1 MNHNY and CDR2 SVGAGI (reference sequence). The CDR3 runs to 14 residues. CDR3 region: CASSYSDRYQPQHF. The CDR3 nucleotides are TGTGCCAGCAGTTACAGTGACAGGTACCAGCCCCAGCATTTT.

The rearrangement joins TRBV6-6 to TRBJ2-1; D is undetermined. The germline CDR1 and CDR2 sequences are MNHNY and SVGAGI (reference sequence). The CDR3 runs 13 residues. V was cut by 0 bases and J by 6 bases, with 6 bases left in between. The CDR3 loop is CASSYSRSNEQFF. DNA of the CDR3: TGTGCCAGCAGTTACTCGCGGTCCAATGAGCAGTTCTTC.

The chain uses TRBV5-6 and TRBJ1-3; D is perhaps TRBD1 (5 bases). V was pared by 4 bases and J by 5 bases, with 13 bases between. This CDR3 comprises 14 residues. Germline V gene data show CDR1 as SGHDT and CDR2 as YYEEEE. CDR3: CASSGRDGRNTIYF. CDR3 nucleotide sequence: TGTGCCAGCAGCGGGCGGGACGGGAGAAACACCATATATTTT. Complete variable domain (other parts from reference TRBV5-6 and TRBJ1-3): DAGVTQSPTHLIKTRGQQVTLRCSPKSGHDTVSWYQQALGQGPQFIFQYYEEEERQRGNFPDRFSGHQFPNYSSELNVNALLLGDSALYLCASSGRDGRNTIYFGEGSWLTVV.

This chain uses TRBV5-1 with TRBJ2-1; TRBD2 matches 12 bases. V gave up 3 bases and J gave up 1 base; unmatched junction bases: 5. The CDR3 has 17 amino acids. Germline values: CDR1 SGHRS, CDR2 YFSETQ. The CDR3 reads CASSSSSGRASYNEQFF. In DNA form, the CDR3 reads TGCGCCAGCAGCTCATCTAGCGGGAGGGCGTCCTACAATGAGCAGTTCTTC.

The chain joins TRBV5-1 to TRBJ1-1; D is uncertain. The length of the CDR3 is 15 residues. Trimming removed 0 bases from V and 1 base from J, with 10 bases in between. Germline assignment: CDR1 SGHRS and CDR2 YFSETQ. CDR3: CASSLGSLPNTEAFF. The CDR3 DNA is TGCGCCAGCAGCTTGGGCTCCCTCCCGAACACTGAAGCTTTCTTT. The variable domain in full, with the rest retrieved from reference TRBV5-1 and TRBJ1-1, is KAGVTQTPRYLIKTRGQQVTLSCSPISGHRSVSWYQQTPGQGLQFLFEYFSETQRNKGNFPGRFSGRQFSNSRSEMNVSTLELGDSALYLCASSLGSLPNTEAFFGQGTRLTVV.

The chain joins TRBV11-2 to TRBJ1-2; D unclear. Trimming pared 5 bases from V and 0 bases from J, leaving 13 bases between. CDR1 is SGHAT, CDR2 FQNNGV, per germline. CDR3 length: 15 residues. CDR3 coding DNA: TGTGCCAGCAGCCCCGGAGCGCCAACTAACTATGGCTACACCTTC. It encodes CASSPGAPTNYGYTF.

This clone has just a few counts. The rearrangement uses TRBV5-6 and TRBJ2-7, with 7 positions matching TRBD2. V shed 4 bases, J shed 0 bases, and the junction held 1 base outside the gene matches. CDR1 and CDR2 (germline): SGHDT, YYEEEE. The CDR3 runs to 13 residues. The CDR3 DNA follows: TGTGCCAGCAGCCGGGACTACTCCTACGAGCAGTACTTC. Amino acids: CASSRDYSYEQYF.